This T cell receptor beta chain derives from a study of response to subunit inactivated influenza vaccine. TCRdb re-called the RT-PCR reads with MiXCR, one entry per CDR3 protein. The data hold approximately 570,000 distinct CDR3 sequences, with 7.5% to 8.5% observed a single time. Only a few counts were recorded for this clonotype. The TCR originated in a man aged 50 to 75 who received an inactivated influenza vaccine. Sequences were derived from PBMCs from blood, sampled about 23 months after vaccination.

The CDR3 sequence is CSVAGGANEKLFF. The CDR3 DNA sequence: TGCAGCGTTGCCGGGGGGGCGAATGAAAAACTGTTTTTT. The V gene is TRBV29-1, the J gene TRBJ1-4; TRBD1 might be the D (6 bases). Trimming removed 4 bases at V and 5 bases at J, with 11 bases between. From germline, CDR1 is SQVTM and CDR2 ANQGSEA. CDR3 size: 13 residues.